This entry lists 5 T cell receptor beta chains sequenced from one sample in a study of blood T cell repertoires in COVID-19. Assay used: immunoSEQ multiplex PCR; TCRdb lists only in-frame clones, some missing. The sample holds 45,000 to 55,000 clones, less than 95% seen once. The specimen was peripheral blood. The receptors were sampled from a human donor in a cohort sampled during active COVID-19.

The gene calls are TRBV11-2 and TRBJ2-7, with 8 bases that match TRBD2. Germline-derived CDR1 and CDR2 are SGHAT and FQNNGV. The CDR3 is 13 residues long. The V and J ends lost 4 bases and 3 bases, in that order; junction bases with no gene match: 2. The CDR3 loop reads CASSSGLGYEQYF. The DNA of the CDR3 is TGTGCCAGCAGCTCGGGACTAGGCTACGAGCAGTACTTC.

J is TRBJ1-1 and V is TRBV5-1, with D tentatively TRBD1 (6 bases). V shed 6 bases and J shed 0 bases, with 15 bases lying between them. This CDR3 has 15 amino acids. Germline V CDR1 and CDR2: SGHRS, YFSETQ. The CDR3 DNA follows: TGCGCCAGCACTCTTCTAGGGGGACTGAACACTGAAGCTTTCTTT. Its protein is CASTLLGGLNTEAFF.

The chain uses TRBV20-1 and TRBJ2-1, with D unresolved. Germline V gene sequence: CDR1 DFQATT, CDR2 SNEGSKA (reference sequence). Trimming cost V 3 bases and J 7 bases, with 7 bases left between them. The CDR3 loop spans 11 amino acids. CDR3 sequence: CSARLRNEQFF. The CDR3 nucleotides read TGCAGTGCTAGGTTACGGAATGAGCAGTTCTTC.

The rearrangement uses TRBV2 and TRBJ2-1; 11 nucleotides line up with TRBD2. This CDR3 is built from 15 residues. J gave up 7 bases and V 6 bases, and 8 bases lay outside the gene matches. Germline CDR1 is SNHLY and CDR2 is FYNNEI. CDR3 nucleotide sequence: TGTGCCAGCAGATATGGGACTAGCGGAGGGAATGAGCAGTTCTTC. Translated: CASRYGTSGGNEQFF.

J is TRBJ1-1 and V is TRBV7-6; 9 nucleotides match TRBD1. The germline gives CDR1 SGHVS, CDR2 FNYEAQ. This CDR3 region has 13 residues. The ends lost 4 bases at V and 6 bases at J; junction bases unmatched: 3. Written as DNA, the CDR3 is TGTGCCAGCAGCTCGACAGGGGGTGCTGAAGCTTTCTTT. Translation gives CASSSTGGAEAFF.